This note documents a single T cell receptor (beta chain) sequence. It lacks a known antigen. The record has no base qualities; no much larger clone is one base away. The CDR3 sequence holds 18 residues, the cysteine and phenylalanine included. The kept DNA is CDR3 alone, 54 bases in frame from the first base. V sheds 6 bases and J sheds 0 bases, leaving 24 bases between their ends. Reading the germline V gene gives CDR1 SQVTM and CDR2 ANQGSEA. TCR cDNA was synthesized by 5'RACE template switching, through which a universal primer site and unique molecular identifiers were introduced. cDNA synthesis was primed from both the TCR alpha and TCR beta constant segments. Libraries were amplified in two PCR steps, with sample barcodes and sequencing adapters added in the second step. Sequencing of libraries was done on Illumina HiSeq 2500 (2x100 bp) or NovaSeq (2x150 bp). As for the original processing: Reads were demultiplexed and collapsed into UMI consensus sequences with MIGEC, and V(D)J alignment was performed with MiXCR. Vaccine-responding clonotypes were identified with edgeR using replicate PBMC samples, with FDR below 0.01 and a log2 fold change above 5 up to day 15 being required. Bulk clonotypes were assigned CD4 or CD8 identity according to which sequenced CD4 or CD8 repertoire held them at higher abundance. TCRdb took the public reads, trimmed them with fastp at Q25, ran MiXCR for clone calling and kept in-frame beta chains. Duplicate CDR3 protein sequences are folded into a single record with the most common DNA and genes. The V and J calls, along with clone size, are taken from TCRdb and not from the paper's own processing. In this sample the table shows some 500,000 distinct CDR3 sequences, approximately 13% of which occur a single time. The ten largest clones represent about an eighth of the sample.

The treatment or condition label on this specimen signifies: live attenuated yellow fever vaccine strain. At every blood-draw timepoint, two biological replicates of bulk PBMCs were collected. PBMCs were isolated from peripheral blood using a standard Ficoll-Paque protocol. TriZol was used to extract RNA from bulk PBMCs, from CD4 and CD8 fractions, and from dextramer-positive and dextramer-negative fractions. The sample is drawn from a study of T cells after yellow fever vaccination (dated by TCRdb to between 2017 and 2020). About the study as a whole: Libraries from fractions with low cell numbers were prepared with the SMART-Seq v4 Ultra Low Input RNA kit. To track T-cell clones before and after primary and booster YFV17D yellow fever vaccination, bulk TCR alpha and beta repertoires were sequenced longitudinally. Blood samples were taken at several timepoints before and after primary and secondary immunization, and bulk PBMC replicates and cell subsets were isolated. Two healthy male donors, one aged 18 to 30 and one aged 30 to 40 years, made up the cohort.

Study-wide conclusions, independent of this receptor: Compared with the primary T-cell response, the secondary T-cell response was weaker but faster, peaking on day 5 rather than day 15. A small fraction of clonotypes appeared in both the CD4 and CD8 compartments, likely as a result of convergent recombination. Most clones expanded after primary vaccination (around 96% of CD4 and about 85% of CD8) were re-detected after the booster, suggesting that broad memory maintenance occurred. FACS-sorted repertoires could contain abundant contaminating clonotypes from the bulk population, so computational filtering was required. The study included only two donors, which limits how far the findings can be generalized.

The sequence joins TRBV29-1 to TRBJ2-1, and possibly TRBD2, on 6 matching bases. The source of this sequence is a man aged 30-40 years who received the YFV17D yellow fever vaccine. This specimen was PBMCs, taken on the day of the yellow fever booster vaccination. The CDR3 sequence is CSVPPRLAGQSSYNEQFF. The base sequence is TGCAGCGTCCCGCCTAGACTCGCGGGGCAGAGCTCCTACAATGAGCAGTTCTTC.